The 23 T cell receptor beta chains given below trace back to one sample, sequenced in a study of blood T cell repertoires in COVID-19. The data were produced by immunoSEQ multiplex PCR, yet TCRdb's version contains in-frame clones alone and is incomplete. The sample has about 49,000 clones; just over 90% are singletons. The sequencing input was peripheral blood. The receptors were gathered from a man between 60 and 70 years old with COVID-19, enrolled during active disease.

The rearrangement uses TRBV7-6 and TRBJ2-6, with 8 bases fitting TRBD1. The CDR3 runs 17 residues. In germline, CDR1 is SGHVS, CDR2 FNYEAQ. The J segment lost 0 bases and the V segment lost 4 bases, leaving 5 bases of the junction unmatched. CDR3 sequence: CASSSRQGFSGANVLTF. The CDR3, as DNA: TGTGCCAGCAGCTCGCGACAGGGGTTCTCTGGGGCCAACGTCCTGACTTTC.

CDR3 amino acids: CASSLDRGVTNEQFF. DNA of the CDR3: TGTGCCAGCAGCTTGGACAGGGGGGTGACCAATGAGCAGTTCTTC. The V and J genes are TRBV13 and TRBJ2-1; 10 nucleotides agree with TRBD1. This CDR3 spans 15 amino acids. J lost 6 bases, V lost 3 bases, and 5 bases had no gene match. The germline V gene encodes CDR1 PRHDT and CDR2 FYEKMQ (reference sequence).

The genes are TRBV30 and TRBJ2-1; 8 nucleotides align to TRBD2. Germline CDR1 is GTSNPN and CDR2 is SVGIG (reference sequence). Losses at the gene ends were 2 bases for V and 5 bases for J; bases not matched to a gene: 2. The CDR3 totals 13 residues. DNA for the CDR3: TGTGCCTGGAGTTGGCGGGGGGACAATGAGCAGTTCTTC. It translates to CAWSWRGDNEQFF.

In DNA, the CDR3 is TGTGCCAGCTTCCAGACTAGCGGGAGGCTTAACACCGGGGAGCTGTTTTTT. Its protein product is CASFQTSGRLNTGELFF. This sequence joins TRBV3-1 (or the pseudogene TRBV3-2) and TRBJ2-2; 13 positions agree with TRBD2. The germline V gene encodes CDR1 LGHDT and CDR2 YNNKEL (reference sequence). The CDR3 is 17 amino acids. V was clipped by 8 bases and J by 2 bases; unmatched bases: 8.

This clone was seen a handful of times. Here the CDR3 reads CASTLGQSAKAFF. The DNA of the CDR3 is TGTGCCAGCACCCTGGGGCAGAGCGCTAAGGCTTTCTTT. This rearrangement joins TRBV2 to TRBJ1-1; TRBD1 might be the D (5 bases). Germline CDR1 reads SNHLY; CDR2 reads FYNNEI. V lost 7 bases to trimming and J lost 11 bases, with 20 bases between them. The CDR3 is 13 residues long.

The chain employs TRBV15 and TRBJ2-1; 8 bases match TRBD1. The CDR3 length is 17 residues. Germline V gene sequence: CDR1 LNHNV, CDR2 YYDKDF (reference sequence). J lost 7 bases, V lost 3 bases, and 14 bases had no gene match. CDR3 residues: CATSSAKDRAVGNEQFF. In nucleotides, the CDR3 is TGTGCCACCAGCAGCGCCAAGGACAGGGCAGTTGGGAATGAGCAGTTCTTC.

The chain uses TRBV4-2 and TRBJ2-7; possibly TRBD2 for D (6 bases). The CDR3 sequence is 15 residues long. V lost 3 bases and J lost 4, with 16 bases in between. Germline CDR1 LGHNA, CDR2 YNFKEQ. The DNA for the CDR3 is TGTGCCAGCAGCCAGGACCCTGGGGGGTGGTACGAGCAGTACTTC. Protein product: CASSQDPGGWYEQYF.

This sequence joins TRBV6-5 and TRBJ2-7, with 8 bases aligning to TRBD1. Germline CDR1 is MNHEY and CDR2 is SVGAGI. Unmatched junction bases numbered 9, after V lost 2 bases and J lost 6 bases. CDR3 size: 15 residues. The CDR3 region has the DNA TGTGCCAGCAGTTACGAGTCAGGGGGCGTAATCGAGCAGTACTTC. Amino acid sequence: CASSYESGGVIEQYF.

This chain connects TRBV21-1 to TRBJ2-2; the DNA was not used to check the table's D call, TRBD2. TRBV21-1 is a documented pseudogene. The CDR3 sequence is 14 residues long. This CDR3 reads CASTKQGVTGELFF. In DNA form, the CDR3 reads TGTGCCAGCACCAAGCAAGGAGTAACCGGGGAGCTGTTTTTT.

This chain links TRBV24-1 with TRBJ2-1; 8 positions match TRBD2. The germline V gene has CDR1 KGHDR and CDR2 SFDVKD. There are 17 residues in the CDR3. J was trimmed by 0 bases and V by 2 bases; bases with no gene match: 5. CDR3 loop: CATSDSTSGLSYNEQFF. The CDR3 bases are TGTGCCACCAGTGATTCAACTAGCGGCCTCTCCTACAATGAGCAGTTCTTC.

The genes are TRBV5-6 and TRBJ1-3, with D uncertain. Trimming cost V 1 base and J 0 bases, with 8 bases left between them. The CDR3 length is 15 residues. Germline-derived CDR1 and CDR2 are SGHDT and YYEEEE. CDR3 loop: CASSLPADSGNTIYF. The CDR3 DNA reads TGTGCCAGCAGCTTGCCAGCGGACTCTGGAAACACCATATATTTT.

The chain couples TRBV4-1 to TRBJ2-1, with 8 bases identical to TRBD1. The ends lost 0 bases at V and 7 bases at J; junction bases unmatched: 8. The CDR3 consists of 16 residues. Germline-derived CDR1 and CDR2 are MGHRA and YSYEKL. The CDR3 spells CASSQEGTGGGNEQFF. The CDR3 nucleotides are TGCGCCAGCAGCCAAGAAGGGACAGGTGGGGGGAATGAGCAGTTCTTC.

J is TRBJ2-3 and V is TRBV5-1; 9 bases line up with TRBD2. CDR1 is SGHRS, CDR2 YFSETQ, per germline. The CDR3 consists of 16 residues. Losses at the gene ends were 0 bases for V and 5 bases for J; bases not matched to a gene: 7. CDR3 amino acids: CASSLVLAGSKDTQYF. The CDR3 DNA sequence: TGCGCCAGCAGCTTGGTGCTAGCGGGATCTAAAGATACGCAGTATTTT.

This rearrangement joins TRBV3-1 (or the pseudogene TRBV3-2) to TRBJ1-5, with D hard to call. The CDR3 loop spans 15 amino acids. CDR1 is LGHDT and CDR2 is YNNKEL in the germline V gene (reference sequence). V was pared by 4 bases and J by 4 bases, with 14 bases between. For the CDR3, the DNA is TGTGCCAGCAGCCCAAGTCCGCAGACAAATCAGCCCCAGCATTTT. Amino acids: CASSPSPQTNQPQHF.

The V and J genes are TRBV5-1 and TRBJ1-6, with TRBD1 matching 7 bases. The trim removed 3 bases at V and 7 bases at J, leaving 4 bases unmatched. Per germline, CDR1 SGHRS and CDR2 YFSETQ. The CDR3 loop spans 14 amino acids. CDR3 sequence: CASSSGQLNSPLHF. The CDR3 bases are TGCGCCAGCAGCTCGGGACAGTTGAATTCACCCCTCCACTTT.

The CDR3: CASSIAGDYEQYF. The CDR3 nucleotides read TGTGCCAGCTCAATAGCGGGAGACTACGAGCAGTACTTC. The chain employs TRBV27 and TRBJ2-7; 9 nucleotides align to TRBD2. There are 13 residues in the CDR3. V lost 8 bases, J lost 3 bases, and 5 bases stayed unmatched. From germline, CDR1 is MNHEY and CDR2 SMNVEV (reference sequence).

V gene TRBV12-3 or TRBV12-4 combines with J gene TRBJ1-5; D might be TRBD1 (5 bases). CDR3 length equals 13 residues. The ends were cut back, 1 base at V and 6 bases at J, with 7 bases in the middle. CDR3 coding DNA: TGTGCCAGCAGTTTAGGGGGGGTTCAGCCCCAGCATTTT. Protein product: CASSLGGVQPQHF.

The V gene is TRBV14, the J gene TRBJ1-1; D is perhaps TRBD1 (5 bases). Germline CDR1 and CDR2: SGHDN and FVKESK. CDR3 length: 13 residues. Between the trimmed V and J ends, which lost 5 bases and 5 bases, there was a span of 12 bases. The CDR3 spells CASSAGRGTEAFF. The CDR3 DNA follows: TGTGCCAGCAGCGCTGGAAGGGGAACTGAAGCTTTCTTT.

The chain joins TRBV25-1 to TRBJ1-4, with D possibly matching TRBD1 (5 bases). CDR3 length: 15 amino acids. Trimming removed 3 bases at V and 2 bases at J, with 10 bases between. Germline CDR1 reads MGHDK; CDR2 reads SYGVNS. In nucleotides, the CDR3 is TGTGCCAGCAGTGACAGGGCCGTGACTAATGAAAAACTGTTTTTT. Amino acids: CASSDRAVTNEKLFF.

The rearrangement joins TRBV9 to TRBJ1-6; D may be TRBD1 (5 bases). The length of the CDR3 is 14 residues. Germline V lookup: CDR1 SGDLS, CDR2 YYNGEE. V was trimmed by 2 bases and J by 5 bases, leaving 8 bases between them. CDR3 residues: CASSVGGDNSPLHF. The CDR3 bases are TGTGCCAGCAGCGTTGGAGGGGATAATTCACCCCTCCACTTT. Full variable domain (outside the CDR3, taken from reference TRBV9 and TRBJ1-6): DSGVTQTPKHLITATGQRVTLRCSPRSGDLSVYWYQQSLDQGLQFLIQYYNGEERAKGNILERFSAQQFPDLHSELNLSSLELGDSALYFCASSVGGDNSPLHFGNGTRLTVT.

This chain links TRBV28 with TRBJ1-1; no clear D. The CDR3 spans 11 residues. The V and J ends lost 6 bases and 2 bases respectively, with 4 bases between them. Germline lookup yields CDR1 MDHEN and CDR2 SYDVKM. The CDR3 sequence is CASRLNTEAFF. CDR3 DNA sequence: TGTGCCAGCAGGCTAAACACTGAAGCTTTCTTT.

V gene TRBV7-6 combines with J gene TRBJ1-2; unclear D gene. This CDR3 has 15 amino acids. The germline gives CDR1 SGHVS, CDR2 FNYEAQ. The V and J ends lost 0 bases and 5 bases respectively, with 13 bases between them. The CDR3 here is CASSLAQDSGYGYTF. The CDR3 DNA sequence: TGTGCCAGCAGCTTAGCGCAAGACTCTGGGTATGGCTACACCTTC.

V usage is TRBV9 and J usage is TRBJ1-3, with a tentative D call TRBD1 (5 bases). The length of the CDR3 is 15 residues. CDR1 and CDR2 from the germline V gene are SGDLS and YYNGEE. Trimming removed 0 bases from V and 0 bases from J, with 7 bases in between. The CDR3 region has the DNA TGTGCCAGCAGCGTAGCAGGGAACTCTGGAAACACCATATATTTT. This encodes CASSVAGNSGNTIYF.